This T cell receptor beta chain derives from a study of identifying expanded T cells in peripheral blood. Whole-study findings and limits: Approximately two-week clone count variance significantly increased as total template count grew. Differentially abundant clones: around 1.1 between replicates, around 17 at 2 to 3 weeks, approximately 18 at four.

This CDR3 is 14 amino acids long. Looked up from germline, CDR1 is SGHTA and CDR2 is FQGNSA. V lost 1 base, J lost 0 bases, and 7 bases lay in between. Produced via immunoSEQ multiplex PCR; TCRdb's table is partial and in-frame only. The data show some 95,000 clones, approximately 83% seen once. The table lists this clone with a count of one. Its antigen is not known. The TCR comes from a person between 18 and 70 years old in good health. V usage is TRBV7-2 and J usage is TRBJ2-7; no reliable D call. Material: blood. CDR3 in amino acids: CASSLVRASYEQYF. The CDR3 DNA sequence: TGTGCCAGCAGCTTAGTCCGGGCCTCCTACGAGCAGTACTTC.